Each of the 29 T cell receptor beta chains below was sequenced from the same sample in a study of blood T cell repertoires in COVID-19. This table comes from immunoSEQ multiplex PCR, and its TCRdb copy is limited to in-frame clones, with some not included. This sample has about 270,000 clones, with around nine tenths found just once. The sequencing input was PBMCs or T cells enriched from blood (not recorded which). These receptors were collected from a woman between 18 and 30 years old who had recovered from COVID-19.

CDR3 coding DNA: TGTGCCATCAGTGAGTCCGGGACAGGGGATTCACCCCTCCACTTT. Translated: CAISESGTGDSPLHF. This chain joins TRBV10-3 and TRBJ1-6; 10 positions agree with TRBD1. V lost 0 bases to trimming and J lost 8 bases; unmatched junction nucleotides: 1. This CDR3 spans 15 amino acids. The V gene's germline CDR1 is ENHRY and CDR2 SYGVKD.

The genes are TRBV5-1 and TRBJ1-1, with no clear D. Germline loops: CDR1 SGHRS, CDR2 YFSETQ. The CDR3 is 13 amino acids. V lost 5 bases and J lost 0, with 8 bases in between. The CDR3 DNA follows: TGCGCCAGCAGAGTACAGATGAACACTGAAGCTTTCTTT. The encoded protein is CASRVQMNTEAFF.

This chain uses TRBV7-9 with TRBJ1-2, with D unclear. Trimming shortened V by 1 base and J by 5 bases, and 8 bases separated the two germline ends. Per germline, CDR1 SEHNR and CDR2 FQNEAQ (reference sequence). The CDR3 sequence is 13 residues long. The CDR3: CASSLGEEYGYTF. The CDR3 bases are TGTGCCAGCAGCTTAGGCGAGGAGTATGGCTACACCTTC.

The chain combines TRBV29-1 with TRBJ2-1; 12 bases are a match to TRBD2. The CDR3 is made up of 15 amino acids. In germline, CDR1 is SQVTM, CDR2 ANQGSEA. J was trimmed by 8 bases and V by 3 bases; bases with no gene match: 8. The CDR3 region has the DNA TGCAGCGTTGAGTCTTCTAGCGGGGGGGACTATGAGCAGTTCTTC. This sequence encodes CSVESSSGGDYEQFF.

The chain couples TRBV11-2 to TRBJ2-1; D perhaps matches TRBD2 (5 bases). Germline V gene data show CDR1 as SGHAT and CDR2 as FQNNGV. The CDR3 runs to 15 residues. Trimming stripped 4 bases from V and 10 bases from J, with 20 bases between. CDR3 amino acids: CASSSTRLPLEEQFF. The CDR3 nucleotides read TGTGCCAGCAGCTCCACCCGACTACCCCTTGAGGAGCAGTTCTTC. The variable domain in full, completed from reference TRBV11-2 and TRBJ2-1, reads EAGVAQSPRYKIIEKRQSVAFWCNPISGHATLYWYQQILGQGPKLLIQFQNNGVVDDSQLPKDRFSAERLKGVDSTLKIQPAKLEDSAVYLCASSSTRLPLEEQFFGPGTRLTVL.

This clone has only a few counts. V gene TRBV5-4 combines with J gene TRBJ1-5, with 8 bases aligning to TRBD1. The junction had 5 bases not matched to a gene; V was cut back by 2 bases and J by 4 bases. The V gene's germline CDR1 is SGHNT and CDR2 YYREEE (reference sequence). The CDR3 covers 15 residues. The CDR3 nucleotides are TGTGCCAGCAGCTTAGGACAGGGTATGAATCAGCCCCAGCATTTT. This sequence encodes CASSLGQGMNQPQHF. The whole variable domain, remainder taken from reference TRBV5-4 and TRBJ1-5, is ETGVTQSPTHLIKTRGQQVTLRCSSQSGHNTVSWYQQALGQGPQFIFQYYREEENGRGNFPPRFSGLQFPNYSSELNVNALELDDSALYLCASSLGQGMNQPQHFGDGTRLSIL.

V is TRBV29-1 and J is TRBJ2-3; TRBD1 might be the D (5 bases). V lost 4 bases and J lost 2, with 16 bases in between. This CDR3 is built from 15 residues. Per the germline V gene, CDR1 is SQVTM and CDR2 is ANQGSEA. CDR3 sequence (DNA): TGCAGCGTTGCTCCCCAGGACACATTCACAGATACGCAGTATTTT. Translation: CSVAPQDTFTDTQYF.

The CDR3 protein is CASRESSYNEQFF. In DNA, the CDR3 is TGTGCCAGCCGTGAGAGCTCCTACAATGAGCAGTTCTTC. The V call is TRBV19, the J call TRBJ2-1, with D unresolved. The CDR3 sequence is 13 residues long. Germline V lookup: CDR1 LNHDA, CDR2 SQIVND (reference sequence). Trimming pared 9 bases from V and 0 bases from J, leaving 9 bases between.

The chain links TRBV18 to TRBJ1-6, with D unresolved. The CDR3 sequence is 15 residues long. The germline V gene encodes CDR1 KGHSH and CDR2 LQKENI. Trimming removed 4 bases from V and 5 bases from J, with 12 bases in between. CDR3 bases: TGTGCCAGCTCACTAAGGACGGGAGATAATTCACCCCTCCACTTT. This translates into CASSLRTGDNSPLHF.

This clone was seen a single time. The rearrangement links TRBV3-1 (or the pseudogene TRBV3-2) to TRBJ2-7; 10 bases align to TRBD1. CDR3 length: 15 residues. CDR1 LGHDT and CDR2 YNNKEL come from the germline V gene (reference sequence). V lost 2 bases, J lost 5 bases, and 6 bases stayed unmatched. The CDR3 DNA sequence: TGTGCCAGCAGCCAACCGGGACAGGGGAACCACGAGCAGTACTTC. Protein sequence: CASSQPGQGNHEQYF.

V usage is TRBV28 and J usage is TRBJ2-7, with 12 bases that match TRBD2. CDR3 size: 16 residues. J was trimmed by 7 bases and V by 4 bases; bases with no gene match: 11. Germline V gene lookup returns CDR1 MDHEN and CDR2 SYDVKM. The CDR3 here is CASSYDSSGRAGEQYF. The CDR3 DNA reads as TGTGCCAGCAGTTACGACTCTAGCGGGAGGGCCGGGGAGCAGTACTTC.

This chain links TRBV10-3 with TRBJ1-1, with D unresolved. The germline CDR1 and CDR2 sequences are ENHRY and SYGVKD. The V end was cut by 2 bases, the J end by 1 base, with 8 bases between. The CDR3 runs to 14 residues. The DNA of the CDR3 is TGTGCCATCAGTGAGAACCCCGGGAACACTGAAGCTTTCTTT. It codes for CAISENPGNTEAFF.

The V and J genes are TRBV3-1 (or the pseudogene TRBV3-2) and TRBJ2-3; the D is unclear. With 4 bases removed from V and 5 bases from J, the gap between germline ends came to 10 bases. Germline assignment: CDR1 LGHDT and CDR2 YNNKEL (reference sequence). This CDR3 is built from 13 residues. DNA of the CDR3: TGTGCCAGCAGCCCCCAACTTTTAGATACGCAGTATTTT. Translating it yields CASSPQLLDTQYF.

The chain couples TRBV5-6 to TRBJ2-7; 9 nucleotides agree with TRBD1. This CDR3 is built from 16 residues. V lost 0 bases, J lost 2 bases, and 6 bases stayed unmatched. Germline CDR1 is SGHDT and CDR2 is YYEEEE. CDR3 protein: CASSLDPGTGTYEQYF. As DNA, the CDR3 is TGTGCCAGCAGCTTGGACCCCGGGACAGGGACCTACGAGCAGTACTTC.

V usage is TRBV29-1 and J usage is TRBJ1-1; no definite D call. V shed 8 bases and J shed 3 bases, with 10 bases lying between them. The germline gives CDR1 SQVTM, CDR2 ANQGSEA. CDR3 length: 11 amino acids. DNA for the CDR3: TGCAGCTCCATCATAGACACTGAAGCTTTCTTT. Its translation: CSSIIDTEAFF.

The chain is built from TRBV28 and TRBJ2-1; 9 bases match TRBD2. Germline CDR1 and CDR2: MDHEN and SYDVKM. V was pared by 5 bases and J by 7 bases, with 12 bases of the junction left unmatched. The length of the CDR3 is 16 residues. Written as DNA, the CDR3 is TGTGCCAGCAGTCAATCTCTAGCGGGAATACTGAATGAGCAGTTCTTC. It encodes CASSQSLAGILNEQFF.

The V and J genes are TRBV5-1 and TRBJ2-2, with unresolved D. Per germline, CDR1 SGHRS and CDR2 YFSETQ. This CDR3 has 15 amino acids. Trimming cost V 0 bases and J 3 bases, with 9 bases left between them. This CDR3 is CASSLVSRDTGELFF. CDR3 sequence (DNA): TGCGCCAGCAGCTTGGTTTCCCGAGACACCGGGGAGCTGTTTTTT.

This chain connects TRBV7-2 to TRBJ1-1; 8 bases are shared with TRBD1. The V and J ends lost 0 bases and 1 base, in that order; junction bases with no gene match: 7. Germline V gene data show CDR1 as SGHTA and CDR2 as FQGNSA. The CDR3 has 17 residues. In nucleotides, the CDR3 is TGTGCCAGCAGCTTAGCGCCCGTAGGACAGGGGAACACTGAAGCTTTCTTT. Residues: CASSLAPVGQGNTEAFF.

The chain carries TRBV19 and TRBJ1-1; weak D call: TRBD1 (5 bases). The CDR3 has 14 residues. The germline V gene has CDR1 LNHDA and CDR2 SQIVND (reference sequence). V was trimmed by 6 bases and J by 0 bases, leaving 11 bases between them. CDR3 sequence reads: CASSRQIMNTEAFF. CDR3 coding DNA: TGTGCCAGTAGCCGACAGATAATGAACACTGAAGCTTTCTTT. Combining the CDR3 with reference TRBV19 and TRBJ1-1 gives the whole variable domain DGGITQSPKYLFRKEGQNVTLSCEQNLNHDAMYWYRQDPGQGLRLIYYSQIVNDFQKGDIAEGYSVSREKKESFPLTVTSAQKNPTAFYLCASSRQIMNTEAFFGQGTRLTVV.

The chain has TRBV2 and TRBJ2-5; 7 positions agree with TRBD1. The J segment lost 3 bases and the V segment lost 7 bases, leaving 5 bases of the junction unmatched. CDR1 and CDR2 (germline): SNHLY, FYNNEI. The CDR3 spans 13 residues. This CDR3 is CASTGTDKETQYF. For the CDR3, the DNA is TGTGCCAGCACCGGGACAGATAAAGAGACCCAGTACTTC.

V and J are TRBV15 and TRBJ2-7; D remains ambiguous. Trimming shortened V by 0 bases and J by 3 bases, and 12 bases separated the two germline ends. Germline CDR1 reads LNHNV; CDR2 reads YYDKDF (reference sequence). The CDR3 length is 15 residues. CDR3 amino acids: CATSREDNRHYEQYF. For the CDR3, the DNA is TGTGCCACCAGCAGAGAGGATAACAGACACTACGAGCAGTACTTC.

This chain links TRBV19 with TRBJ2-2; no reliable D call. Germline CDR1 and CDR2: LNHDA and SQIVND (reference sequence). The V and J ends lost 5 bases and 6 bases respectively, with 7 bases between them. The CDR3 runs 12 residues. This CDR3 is CASSSWPGELFF. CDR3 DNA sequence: TGTGCCAGTAGTTCCTGGCCCGGGGAGCTGTTTTTT.

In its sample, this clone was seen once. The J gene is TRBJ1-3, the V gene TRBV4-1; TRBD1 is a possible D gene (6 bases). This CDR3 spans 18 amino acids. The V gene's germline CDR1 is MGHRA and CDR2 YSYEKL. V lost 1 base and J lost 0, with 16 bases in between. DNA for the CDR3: TGCGCCAGCAGCCAAGGGGGGGGCAGGCAACGCTCTGGAAACACCATATATTTT. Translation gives CASSQGGGRQRSGNTIYF.

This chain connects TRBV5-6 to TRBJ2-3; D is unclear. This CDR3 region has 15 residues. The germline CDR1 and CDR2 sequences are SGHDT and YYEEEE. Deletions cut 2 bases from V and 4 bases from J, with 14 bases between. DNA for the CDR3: TGTGCCAGCAGCTTCGGTCCGGGTTGGGCAGATACGCAGTATTTT. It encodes CASSFGPGWADTQYF.

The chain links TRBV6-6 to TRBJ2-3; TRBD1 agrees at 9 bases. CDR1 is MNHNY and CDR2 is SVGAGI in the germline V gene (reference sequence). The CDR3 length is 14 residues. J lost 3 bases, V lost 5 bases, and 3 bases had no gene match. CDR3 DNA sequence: TGTGCCAGCAGTACGGGACAGGGAACAGATACGCAGTATTTT. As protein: CASSTGQGTDTQYF.

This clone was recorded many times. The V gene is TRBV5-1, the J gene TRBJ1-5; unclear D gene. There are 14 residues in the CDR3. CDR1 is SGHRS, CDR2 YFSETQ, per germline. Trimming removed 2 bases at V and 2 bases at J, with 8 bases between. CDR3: CASSFGPGNQPQHF. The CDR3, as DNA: TGCGCCAGCAGCTTTGGGCCAGGCAATCAGCCCCAGCATTTT.

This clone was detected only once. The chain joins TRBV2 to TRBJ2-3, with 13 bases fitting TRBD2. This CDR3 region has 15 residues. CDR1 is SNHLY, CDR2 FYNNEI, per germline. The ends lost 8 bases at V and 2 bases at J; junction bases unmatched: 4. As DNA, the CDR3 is TGTGCCAGCGGGACTAGCGGGGCCTACACAGATACGCAGTATTTT. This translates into CASGTSGAYTDTQYF.

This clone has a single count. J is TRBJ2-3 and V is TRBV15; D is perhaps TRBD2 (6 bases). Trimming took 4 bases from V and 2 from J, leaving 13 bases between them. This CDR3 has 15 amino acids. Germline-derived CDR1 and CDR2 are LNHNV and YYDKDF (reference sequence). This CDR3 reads CATSTRLGITDTQYF. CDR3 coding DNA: TGTGCCACCAGCACGCGACTAGGCATCACAGATACGCAGTATTTT. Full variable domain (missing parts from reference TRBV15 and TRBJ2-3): DAMVIQNPRYQVTQFGKPVTLSCSQTLNHNVMYWYQQKSSQAPKLLFHYYDKDFNNEADTPDNFQSRRPNTSFCFLDIRSPGLGDTAMYLCATSTRLGITDTQYFGPGTRLTVL.

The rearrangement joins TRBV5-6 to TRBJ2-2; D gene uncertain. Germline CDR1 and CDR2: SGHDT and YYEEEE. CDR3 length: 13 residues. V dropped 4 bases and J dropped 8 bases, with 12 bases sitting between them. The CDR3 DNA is TGTGCCAGCAGCCCCTCCCCCGCGGGGGAGCTGTTTTTT. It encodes CASSPSPAGELFF.